These T cell receptor beta chains were read from a single sample in a study of T cell responses to AZD1222 COVID-19 vaccine. Sequencing used immunoSEQ multiplex PCR; TCRdb keeps in-frame clones, though not all of them. The data show around 200,000 clones, under 95% seen once. The sequences come from peripheral blood, collected 28 days after the second AZD1222 dose. These receptors were taken from an adult who received the AZD1222 COVID-19 vaccine. Both conserved end residues are part of each CDR3. A D gene is named only where the DNA matches it firmly. Part of the rows lack a size; the others show once, few, many or a class for expanded clones.

j_call d_call clone_size v_call cdr3_aa cdr3_nt
TRBJ1-4 TRBD1 - TRBV2 CASSNNRGPGEKLFF TGTGCCAGCAGCAACAACAGGGGGCCGGGGGAAAAACTGTTTTTT
TRBJ1-1 TRBD1 - TRBV28 CASSSGTGEAFF TGTGCCAGCAGTTCCGGGACAGGAGAAGCTTTCTTT
TRBJ1-5 - - TRBV24-1 CATSDLSSNQPQHF TGTGCCACCAGTGATTTATCCAGCAATCAGCCCCAGCATTTT
TRBJ1-4 - - TRBV7-2 CASSLAQGGNEKLFF TGTGCCAGCAGCTTAGCGCAAGGGGGGAATGAAAAACTGTTTTTT
TRBJ1-2 - - TRBV19 CASSQSRGNYGYTF TGTGCCAGTAGTCAGAGCCGGGGGAACTATGGCTACACCTTC
TRBJ1-2 - - TRBV9 CASSVVGGAIGYTF TGTGCCAGCAGCGTAGTAGGGGGGGCGATCGGCTACACCTTC
TRBJ2-3 TRBD2 - TRBV5-1 CASSLGLAVYTDTQYF TGCGCCAGCAGCTTGGGACTAGCGGTGTACACAGATACGCAGTATTTT
TRBJ2-7 - - TRBV29-1 CSVRDLYEQYF TGCAGCGTTAGGGACCTCTACGAGCAGTACTTC
TRBJ1-2 - - TRBV18 CASSPVGGGDYGYTF TGTGCCAGCTCACCAGTAGGAGGGGGTGACTATGGCTACACCTTC
TRBJ2-1 TRBD2 - TRBV30 CAWSGLAGVWNEQFF TGTGCCTGGAGCGGGCTAGCGGGAGTCTGGAATGAGCAGTTCTTC
TRBJ2-5 TRBD2 - TRBV5-6 CASSSGLAGWETQYF TGTGCCAGCAGCTCCGGACTAGCGGGATGGGAGACCCAGTACTTC
TRBJ2-3 - - TRBV19 CASSSYGDTQYF TGTGCCAGTAGTAGTTACGGAGATACGCAGTATTTT
TRBJ1-4 TRBD1 - TRBV6-2/TRBV6-3 CASSNGGQGREKLFF TGTGCCAGCAGTAACGGGGGACAGGGACGAGAAAAACTGTTTTTT
TRBJ2-7 - - TRBV21-1 CASSKEGDSPEQYF TGTGCCAGCAGCAAAGAGGGGGACAGCCCCGAGCAGTACTTC
TRBJ1-2 - - TRBV28 CASTQPGRHGYTF TGTGCCAGCACCCAACCGGGGAGGCATGGCTACACCTTC
TRBJ1-2 - - TRBV25-1 CASSEWGGSGYNYGYTF TGTGCCAGCAGTGAATGGGGGGGGTCAGGGTATAACTATGGCTACACCTTC
TRBJ2-2 - few TRBV5-4 CASSLQRDTGELFF TGTGCCAGCAGCTTACAACGAGATACCGGGGAGCTGTTTTTT
TRBJ1-3 - - TRBV4-1 CASSHHPLTVKSGNTIYF TGCGCCAGCAGCCACCACCCGCTGACGGTGAAGTCTGGAAACACCATATATTTT
TRBJ2-2 - - TRBV6-6 CASSPRQGYTGELFF TGTGCCAGCAGTCCCCGTCAGGGATACACCGGGGAGCTGTTTTTT
TRBJ1-3 - - TRBV6-5 CASTGTAVSGNTIYF TGTGCCAGCACTGGTACGGCAGTCTCTGGAAACACCATATATTTT
TRBJ2-1 TRBD2 - TRBV20-1 CSARLADQFF TGCAGTGCTCGACTAGCGGATCAGTTCTTC
TRBJ1-5 - - TRBV19 CASSPQPLFNQPQHF TGTGCCAGTAGCCCTCAACCCCTCTTTAATCAGCCCCAGCATTTT
TRBJ2-7 - - TRBV6-5 CASSYSMSWSGKQYF TGTGCCAGCAGTTACTCGATGTCATGGTCTGGTAAGCAGTACTTC
TRBJ2-2 TRBD2 - TRBV4-3 CASSRQSGANTGELFF TGCGCCAGCAGCCGACAAAGCGGGGCGAACACCGGGGAGCTGTTTTTT
TRBJ1-1 TRBD1 - TRBV14 CASSQESTGGTEAFF TGTGCCAGCAGCCAAGAATCCACAGGGGGCACTGAAGCTTTCTTT
TRBJ1-1 - - TRBV19 CASSTNRVAEAFF TGTGCCAGTAGTACCAACAGGGTCGCTGAAGCTTTCTTT
TRBJ2-3 - once TRBV3-1/TRBV3-2 CASSQVVSADTQYF TGTGCCAGCAGCCAAGTGGTCTCGGCAGATACGCAGTATTTT
TRBJ2-3 - once TRBV6-2/TRBV6-3 CASSLRALLSNTQYF TGTGCCAGCAGTCTTCGCGCCCTGCTATCGAATACGCAGTATTTT
TRBJ1-4 - - TRBV5-1 CASSLAHGYPSTNEKLFF TGCGCCAGCAGCTTGGCTCATGGATACCCCTCAACTAATGAAAAACTGTTTTTT
TRBJ2-5 TRBD2 - TRBV28 CASSIAGGEETQYF TGTGCCAGCAGTATAGCGGGAGGGGAGGAGACCCAGTACTTC
TRBJ1-1 - - TRBV18 CASSPFQNTEAFF TGTGCCAGCTCACCATTCCAGAACACTGAAGCTTTCTTT
TRBJ1-2 - - TRBV3-1/TRBV3-2 CATYHPDGFYGYTF TGTGCCACGTATCATCCGGACGGATTCTATGGCTACACCTTC
TRBJ2-1 TRBD1 - TRBV15 CATSRDRGQYNEQFF TGTGCCACCAGCAGAGACAGGGGGCAGTACAATGAGCAGTTCTTC
TRBJ1-6 TRBD1 once TRBV9 CASSNQGDLSSGTLHF TGTGCCAGCAGCAATCAGGGGGACTTGTCATCGGGCACCCTCCACTTT
TRBJ1-2 TRBD1 - TRBV5-5 CASSTGTGSGYTF TGTGCCAGCAGCACTGGGACAGGGAGCGGCTACACCTTC
TRBJ1-4 - - TRBV6-4 CASSPQGETNEKLFF TGTGCCAGCAGCCCTCAGGGAGAAACTAATGAAAAACTGTTTTTT
TRBJ1-1 - - TRBV18 CASSPPDSLGTEAFF TGTGCCAGCTCACCTCCGGACAGTTTGGGCACTGAAGCTTTCTTT
TRBJ2-1 - - TRBV4-3 CASSQDPRTDLYNEQFF TGCGCCAGCAGCCAAGATCCCCGGACAGATCTCTACAATGAGCAGTTCTTC
TRBJ1-2 - - TRBV11-2 CASSLGPLGDYGYTF TGTGCCAGCAGCTTGGGACCGCTGGGGGACTATGGCTACACCTTC
TRBJ1-2 - - TRBV5-1 CASSLVGEGYGYTF TGCGCCAGCAGCTTGGTTGGGGAAGGCTATGGCTACACCTTC
TRBJ1-5 TRBD1 - TRBV3-1/TRBV3-2 CASSQGIRGDQPQHF TGTGCCAGCAGCCAAGGGATCAGGGGGGATCAGCCCCAGCATTTT
TRBJ2-7 TRBD2 - TRBV9 CASSHGSALAGDSYEQYF TGTGCCAGCAGCCACGGGTCGGCCCTAGCGGGGGACTCCTACGAGCAGTACTTC
TRBJ2-1 - - TRBV7-2 CASSLTSYNEQFF TGTGCCAGCAGCTTAACCTCCTACAATGAGCAGTTCTTC
TRBJ2-2 TRBD2 - TRBV28 CASSPWTSGSGLNTGELFF TGTGCCAGCAGTCCTTGGACTAGCGGGAGCGGACTTAACACCGGGGAGCTGTTTTTT
TRBJ2-7 TRBD1 - TRBV29-1 CSVATGTGVPYEQYF TGCAGCGTCGCTACCGGGACAGGGGTTCCCTACGAGCAGTACTTC
TRBJ2-6 TRBD2 - TRBV19 CASSPTGGFGANVLTF TGTGCCAGTAGTCCGACGGGGGGATTTGGGGCCAACGTCCTGACTTTC
TRBJ2-7 TRBD1 - TRBV28 CASSTQGPPYEQYF TGTGCCAGCAGTACACAGGGGCCCCCTTACGAGCAGTACTTC
TRBJ1-3 - - TRBV9 CASSAEKGGVNTIYF TGTGCCAGCAGCGCGGAGAAAGGAGGAGTAAACACCATATATTTT
TRBJ1-3 - - TRBV7-6 CASSSGSRLNTIYF TGTGCCAGCAGCTCCGGGTCCCGGCTAAACACCATATATTTT
TRBJ1-1 TRBD1 - TRBV19 CASKPGTGWEAFF TGTGCCAGCAAACCGGGGACAGGCTGGGAAGCTTTCTTT
TRBJ2-5 - - TRBV12-5 CASGPTGPETQYF TGTGCTAGTGGTCCAACAGGGCCAGAGACCCAGTACTTC
TRBJ2-1 TRBD1 once TRBV5-1 CASSGTGNNEQFF TGCGCCAGCAGCGGGACAGGTAATAATGAGCAGTTCTTC
TRBJ1-1 - - TRBV19 CASARGGAIEAFF TGTGCCAGCGCGAGGGGAGGAGCCATTGAAGCTTTCTTT
TRBJ2-7 - - TRBV5-5 CASSFGQTPYEQYF TGTGCCAGCAGCTTTGGACAGACCCCCTACGAGCAGTACTTC